This T cell receptor (beta chain) was found in a study of T cell clones after liver transplantation. Study background: Post-transplant blood was tracked for graft-donor-reactive T cell clones identified in a pre-transplant mixed lymphocyte reaction.

Sequenced by immunoSEQ multiplex PCR; TCRdb stores in-frame clones only, minus some. The data contain 65,000 to 90,000 clones, about nine tenths of them seen just once; the ten biggest clones take up under 3.5%. The CDR3 has 14 amino acids. Trimming left V 0 bases short and J 4 bases short, with 10 bases between. The V gene's germline CDR1 is SGHTS and CDR2 YDEGEE. The chain couples TRBV5-8 to TRBJ1-2; D uncertain. The material was CD4+ T cells from blood, obtained before liver transplant. This sequence originates from a human donor who received a liver transplant. DNA of the CDR3: TGTGCCAGCAGCTTGGGTGGACGGATCTATGGCTACACCTTC. Translating gives CASSLGGRIYGYTF.